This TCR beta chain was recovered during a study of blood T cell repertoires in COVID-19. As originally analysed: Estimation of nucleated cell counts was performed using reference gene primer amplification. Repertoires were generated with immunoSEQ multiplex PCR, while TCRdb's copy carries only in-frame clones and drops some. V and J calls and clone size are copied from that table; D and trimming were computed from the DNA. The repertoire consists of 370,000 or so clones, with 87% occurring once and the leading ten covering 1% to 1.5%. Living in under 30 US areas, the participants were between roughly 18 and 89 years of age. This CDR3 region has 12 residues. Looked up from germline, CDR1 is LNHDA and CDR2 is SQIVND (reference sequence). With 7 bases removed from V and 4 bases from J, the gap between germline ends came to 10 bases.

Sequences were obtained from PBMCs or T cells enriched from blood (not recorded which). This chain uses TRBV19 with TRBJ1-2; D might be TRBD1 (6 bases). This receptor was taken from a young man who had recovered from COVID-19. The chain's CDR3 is CASTRDTYGYTF. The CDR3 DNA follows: TGTGCCAGTACCCGGGACACCTATGGCTACACCTTC.